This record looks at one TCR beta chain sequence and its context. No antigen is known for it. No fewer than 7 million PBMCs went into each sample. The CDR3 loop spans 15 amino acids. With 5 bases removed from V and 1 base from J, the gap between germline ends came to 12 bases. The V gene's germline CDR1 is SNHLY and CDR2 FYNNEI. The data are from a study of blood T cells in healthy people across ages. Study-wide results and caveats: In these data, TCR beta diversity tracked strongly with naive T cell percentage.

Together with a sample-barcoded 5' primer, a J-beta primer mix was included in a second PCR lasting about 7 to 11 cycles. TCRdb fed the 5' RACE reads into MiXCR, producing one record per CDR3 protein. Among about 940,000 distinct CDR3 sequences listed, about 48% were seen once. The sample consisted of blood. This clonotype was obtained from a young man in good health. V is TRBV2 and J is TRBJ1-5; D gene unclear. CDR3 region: CASSLTGQSNQPQHF. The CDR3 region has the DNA TGTGCCAGCAGTCTTACCGGGCAGAGCAATCAGCCCCAGCATTTT.